This T cell receptor (beta chain) stems from a study of blood T cell repertoires in COVID-19. Study in general: The United States, Italy and Spain provided the acute and convalescent COVID-19 samples. From T cells, B-cell-depleted T cells, or PBMCs came the material, which was cDNA or gDNA.

The CDR3 covers 13 residues. The germline CDR1 and CDR2 sequences are SNHLY and FYNNEI. V was shortened by 7 bases and J by 2 bases, with 11 bases between the two germline ends. The table came from immunoSEQ multiplex PCR; TCRdb's copy has only in-frame clones and leaves some out. Of over 200,000 clones in the sample, roughly 89% are singletons; the top ten hold just under 9%. Participants, about 18 to 100 years old, spanned around 25 US areas. Assignment of participants to cohorts was predicated upon participant-reported clinical history. This TCR was recovered from a man aged 40-49 years who had recovered from COVID-19. The sample was PBMCs or T cells enriched from blood (not recorded which). The chain joins TRBV2 to TRBJ1-2; TRBD1 is a possible D gene (5 bases). The CDR3 nucleotides are TGTGCCAGCAATGAGGGGCCGAACTATGGCTACACCTTC. Translated: CASNEGPNYGYTF.